The 6 T cell receptor beta chains reported below all come from one sample, sequenced in a study of cytotoxic CD8 clonotypes in ibrutinib-treated CLL. Here immunoSEQ multiplex PCR was the method, and the copy in TCRdb shows in-frame clones only, minus some. The sample yields about 17,000 clones, 50% to 75% seen once. The sequenced sample was PBMCs, obtained after 12 months of ibrutinib treatment. Receptors originate from a human donor with chronic lymphocytic leukemia.

V usage is TRBV9 and J usage is TRBJ2-7; a weak D match, TRBD2 (5 bases). CDR1 SGDLS and CDR2 YYNGEE come from the germline V gene. This CDR3 region has 14 residues. Trimming left V 0 bases short and J 3 bases short, with 10 bases between. The CDR3 nucleotides are TGTGCCAGCAGCGTAGCTGCGGGTTTCTACGAGCAGTACTTC. Protein sequence: CASSVAAGFYEQYF.

This clone has a handful of counts. The chain joins TRBV4-1 to TRBJ2-7; TRBD1 matches 8 bases. The germline V gene encodes CDR1 MGHRA and CDR2 YSYEKL. V lost 3 bases, J lost 2 bases, and 9 bases stayed unmatched. The length of the CDR3 is 16 residues. This CDR3 reads CASSHRDRGPTYEQYF. In DNA, the CDR3 is TGCGCCAGCAGCCACCGAGACAGGGGTCCTACCTACGAGCAGTACTTC.

This chain uses TRBV28 with TRBJ1-2, with D tentatively TRBD1 (6 bases). Germline V gene sequence: CDR1 MDHEN, CDR2 SYDVKM. CDR3 size: 17 residues. V was cut by 6 bases and J by 4 bases, with 24 bases left in between. CDR3 in DNA: TGTGCCAGCAGCCAGCTTGGGGGGGCCCTAGGACCCTATGGCTACACCTTC. Protein: CASSQLGGALGPYGYTF.

This clone was picked up a small number of times. This chain connects TRBV28 to TRBJ2-7; 10 bases map to TRBD2. The length of the CDR3 is 14 residues. V trimming: 6 bases; J trimming: 3 bases; junction bases outside the gene matches: 5. The germline V gene encodes CDR1 MDHEN and CDR2 SYDVKM. CDR3 residues: CASRLAGVDYEQYF. The CDR3 nucleotides are TGTGCCAGCAGGCTAGCGGGAGTAGACTACGAGCAGTACTTC.

The chain joins TRBV11-2 to TRBJ2-7, with D perhaps TRBD2 (6 bases). Trimming shortened V by 3 bases and J by 7 bases, and 16 bases separated the two germline ends. The CDR3 has 14 amino acids. Germline V gene data show CDR1 as SGHAT and CDR2 as FQNNGV. CDR3 in DNA: TGTGCCAGCAGCTTCAGACTTTCGGCGGGAGAGCAGTACTTC. It codes for CASSFRLSAGEQYF.

The CDR3 here is CASSSEGGSWYEQYF. The CDR3 region has the DNA TGTGCCAGTAGTAGTGAGGGGGGAAGTTGGTACGAGCAGTACTTC. The rearrangement links TRBV19 to TRBJ2-7, with D possibly called TRBD1 or TRBD2 (6 bases each). This CDR3 region has 15 residues. The V and J ends lost 4 bases and 4 bases respectively, with 17 bases between them. Germline CDR1 LNHDA, CDR2 SQIVND (reference sequence).